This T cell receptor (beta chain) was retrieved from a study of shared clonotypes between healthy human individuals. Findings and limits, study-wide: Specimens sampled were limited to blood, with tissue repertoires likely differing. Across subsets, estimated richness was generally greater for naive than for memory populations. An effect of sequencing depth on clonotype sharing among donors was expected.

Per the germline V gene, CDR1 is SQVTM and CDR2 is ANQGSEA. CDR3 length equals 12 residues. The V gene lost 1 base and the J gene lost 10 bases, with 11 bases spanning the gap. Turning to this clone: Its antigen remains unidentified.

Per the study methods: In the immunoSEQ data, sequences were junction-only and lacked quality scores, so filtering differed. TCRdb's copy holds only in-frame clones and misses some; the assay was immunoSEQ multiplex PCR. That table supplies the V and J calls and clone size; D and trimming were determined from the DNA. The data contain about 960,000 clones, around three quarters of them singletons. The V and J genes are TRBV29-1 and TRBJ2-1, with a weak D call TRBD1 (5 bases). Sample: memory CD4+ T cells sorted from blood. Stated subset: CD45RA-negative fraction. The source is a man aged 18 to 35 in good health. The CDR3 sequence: CSVEAQGREQFF. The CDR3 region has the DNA TGCAGCGTTGAAGCTCAGGGCCGCGAGCAGTTCTTC.